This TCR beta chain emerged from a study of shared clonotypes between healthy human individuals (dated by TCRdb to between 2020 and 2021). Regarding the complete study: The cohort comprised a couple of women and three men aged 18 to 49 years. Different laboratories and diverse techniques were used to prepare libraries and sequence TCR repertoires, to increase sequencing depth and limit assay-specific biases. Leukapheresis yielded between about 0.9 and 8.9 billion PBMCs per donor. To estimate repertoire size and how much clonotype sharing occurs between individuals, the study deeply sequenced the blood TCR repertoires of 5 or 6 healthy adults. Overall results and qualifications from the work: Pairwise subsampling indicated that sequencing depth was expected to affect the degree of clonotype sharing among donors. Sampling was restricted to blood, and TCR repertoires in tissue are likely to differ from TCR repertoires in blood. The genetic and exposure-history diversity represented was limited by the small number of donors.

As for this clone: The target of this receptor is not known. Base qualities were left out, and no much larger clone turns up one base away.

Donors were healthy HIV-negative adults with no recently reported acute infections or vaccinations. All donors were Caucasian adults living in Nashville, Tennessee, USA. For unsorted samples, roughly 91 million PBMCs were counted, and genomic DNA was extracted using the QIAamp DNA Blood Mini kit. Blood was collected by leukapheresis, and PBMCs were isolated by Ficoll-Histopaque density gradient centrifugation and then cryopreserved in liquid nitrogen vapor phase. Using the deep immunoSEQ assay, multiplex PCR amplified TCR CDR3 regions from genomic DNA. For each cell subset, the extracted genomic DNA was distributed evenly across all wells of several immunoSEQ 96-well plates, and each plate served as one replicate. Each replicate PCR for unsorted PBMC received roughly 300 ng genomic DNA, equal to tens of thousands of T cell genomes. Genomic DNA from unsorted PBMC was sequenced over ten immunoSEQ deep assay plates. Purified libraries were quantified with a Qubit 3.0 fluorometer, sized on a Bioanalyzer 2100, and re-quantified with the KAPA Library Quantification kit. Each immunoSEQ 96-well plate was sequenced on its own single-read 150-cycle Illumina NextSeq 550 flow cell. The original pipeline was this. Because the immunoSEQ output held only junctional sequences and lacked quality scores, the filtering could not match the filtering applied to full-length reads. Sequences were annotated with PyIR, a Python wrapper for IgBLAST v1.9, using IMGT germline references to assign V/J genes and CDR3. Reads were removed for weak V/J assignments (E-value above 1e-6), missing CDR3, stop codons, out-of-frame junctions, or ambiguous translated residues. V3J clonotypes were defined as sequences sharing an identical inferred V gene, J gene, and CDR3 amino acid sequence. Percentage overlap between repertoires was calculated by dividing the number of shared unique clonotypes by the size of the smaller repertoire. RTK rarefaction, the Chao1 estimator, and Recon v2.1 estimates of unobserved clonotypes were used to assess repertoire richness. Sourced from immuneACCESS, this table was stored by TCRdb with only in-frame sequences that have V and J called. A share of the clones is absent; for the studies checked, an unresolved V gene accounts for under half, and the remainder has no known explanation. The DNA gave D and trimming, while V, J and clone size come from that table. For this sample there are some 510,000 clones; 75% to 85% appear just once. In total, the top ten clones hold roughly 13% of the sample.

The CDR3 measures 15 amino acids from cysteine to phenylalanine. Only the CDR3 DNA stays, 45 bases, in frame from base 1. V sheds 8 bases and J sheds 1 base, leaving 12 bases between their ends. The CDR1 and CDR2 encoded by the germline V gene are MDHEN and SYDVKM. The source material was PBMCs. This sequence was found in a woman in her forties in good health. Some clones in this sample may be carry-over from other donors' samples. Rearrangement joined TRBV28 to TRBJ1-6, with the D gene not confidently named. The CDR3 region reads CASRGVGSYNSPLHF. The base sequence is TGTGCCAGCCGTGGAGTGGGATCCTATAATTCACCCCTCCACTTT.